This record covers a single T cell receptor (beta chain). Its antigen is unknown. This record belongs to a study of human T cells and chemical hapten exposure. About the study: Patients had diphenylcyclopropenone applied to the scalp weekly throughout the approximately 22-week study. Reading of the patch tests, which applied 0.01% DPC to the upper back, occurred at 6 days. Slight differences in pooled library volume were the main source of varying TCR yields across samples.

Time point described: pre-sensitization, week 0. The treatment is: therapeutic diphenylcyclopropenone sensitization with weekly scalp DPC. The CDR3 consists of 13 residues. The germline V gene encodes CDR1 SGHTA and CDR2 FQGNSA. V trimming: 8 bases; J trimming: 2 bases; junction bases outside the gene matches: 5. Study observations and caveats: With alopecia, donors may have immune responses unlike healthy people's.

TCRdb fed the RACE reads into MiXCR, producing one record per CDR3 protein. In the table there are 180,000 or so distinct CDR3 sequences, about 31% of which are singletons. Sample: whole blood, taken in connection with sensitization to the hapten diphenylcyclopropenone (DPC). This receptor was identified in a woman in her 30s with alopecia areata. Some clones in this sample may be carry-over from other donors' samples. The chain uses TRBV7-2 and TRBJ2-5; TRBD1 matches at 7 bases. The CDR3 coding sequence is TGTGCCAGCGTTCGGGACAGACAAGAGACCCAGTACTTC. It is translated as CASVRDRQETQYF.